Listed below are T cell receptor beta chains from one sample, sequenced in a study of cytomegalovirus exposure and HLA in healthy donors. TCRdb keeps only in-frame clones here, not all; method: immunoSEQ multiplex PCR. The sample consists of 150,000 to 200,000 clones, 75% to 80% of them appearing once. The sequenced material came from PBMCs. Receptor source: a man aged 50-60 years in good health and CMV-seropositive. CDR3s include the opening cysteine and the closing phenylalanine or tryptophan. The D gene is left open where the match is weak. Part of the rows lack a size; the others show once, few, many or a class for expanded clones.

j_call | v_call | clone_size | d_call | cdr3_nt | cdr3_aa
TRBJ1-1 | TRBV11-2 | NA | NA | TGTGCCAGCAGCTTAACAGCGGACAGCACTGAAGCTTTCTTT | CASSLTADSTEAFF
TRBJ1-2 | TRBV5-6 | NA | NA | TGTGCCAGCAGCTTGGGTGGCAACTATGGCTACACCTTC | CASSLGGNYGYTF
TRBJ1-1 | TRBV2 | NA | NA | TGTGCCAGCAGGGGAGGGGGGGTCACTGAAGCTTTCTTT | CASRGGGVTEAFF
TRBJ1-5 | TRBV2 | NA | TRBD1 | TGTGCCAGCAGTGGGGACAGGGGGTACGGGAGCAATCAGCCCCAGCATTTT | CASSGDRGYGSNQPQHF
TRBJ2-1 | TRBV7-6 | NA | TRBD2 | TGTGCCAGCAGCTTGAGCGGGGGTTACAATGAGCAGTTCTTC | CASSLSGGYNEQFF
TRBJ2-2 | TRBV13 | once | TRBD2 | TGTGCCAGCAGCCCCTGGACTAGCGGGGGGACGAACACCGGGGAGCTGTTTTTT | CASSPWTSGGTNTGELFF
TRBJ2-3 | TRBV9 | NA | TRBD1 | TGTGCCAGCAGCCCTTCAGGGGGCATGACAGATACGCAGTATTTT | CASSPSGGMTDTQYF
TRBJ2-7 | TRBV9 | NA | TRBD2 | TGTGCCAGCAGCGTAGGCGGGAGTCGAGGCTACGAGCAGTACTTC | CASSVGGSRGYEQYF
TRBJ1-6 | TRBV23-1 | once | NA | TGCGCCAGCGGCCAATGCCAGGGGTCTAGTTCACCCCTCCACTTT | CASGQCQGSSSPLHF
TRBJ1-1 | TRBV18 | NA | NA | TGTGCCAGCTCTAAAGTTCTCGGGAACACTGAAGCTTTCTTT | CASSKVLGNTEAFF
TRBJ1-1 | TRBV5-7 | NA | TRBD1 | TGTGCCAGCAGCCCCGGACAGGGGAACACTGAAGCTTTCTTT | CASSPGQGNTEAFF
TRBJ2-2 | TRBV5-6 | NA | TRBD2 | TGTGCCAGCAGCTTGAGAACGACTAGCGGATCTACCGGGGAGCTGTTTTTT | CASSLRTTSGSTGELFF
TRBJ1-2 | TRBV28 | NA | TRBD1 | TGTGCCAGCAGTAAATCCCTGCAGGGGGCTGACTATGGCTACACCTTC | CASSKSLQGADYGYTF
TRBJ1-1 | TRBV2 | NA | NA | TGTGCCAGCAGTGAAGAGTGGGGCAGGGACACTGAAGCTTTCTTT | CASSEEWGRDTEAFF
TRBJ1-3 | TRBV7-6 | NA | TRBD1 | TGTGCCAGCAGCTCTAGACAGGGGATCTCTGGAAACACCATATATTTT | CASSSRQGISGNTIYF